The table lists the clone carrying this T cell receptor beta chain with many counts. Its antigen remains unknown. The record originates from a study of T cells in Graves' hyperthyroidism and ophthalmopathy. Study overall: Peripheral blood was secured at the point of initial diagnosis, before any treatment.

RNA transcripts were the template for amplifying TCR beta CDR3 regions. The HTBI primer set drove a first-round RT-PCR of the TCR CDR3. TCRdb used MiXCR to reprocess the multiplex PCR reads, holding one entry per CDR3 protein. The sample holds some 300,000 distinct CDR3 sequences, roughly 15% seen once. The CDR3 length is 16 residues. CDR1 and CDR2 (germline): SGHVS, FNYEAQ. V shed 5 bases and J shed 6 bases, with 23 bases lying between them. Study observations and caveats: The majority of expanded thyroid clonotypes above 0.001 also appeared in blood.

Specimen: blood. This receptor was obtained from a woman aged 35 to 49 with Graves' hyperthyroidism. The V and J genes are TRBV7-6 and TRBJ2-7; D might be TRBD2 (6 bases). The CDR3 spells CASSAVEGPSAVEQYF. The CDR3 coding sequence is TGTGCCAGCAGCGCTGTGGAGGGCCCCTCCGCTGTCGAGCAGTACTTC.